Below are 6 T cell receptor beta chains sequenced from a single sample in a study of CD8 T cells in Susac syndrome. Random hexamers were used to reverse transcribe the RNA input (0.5 to 1 ug). TCRdb reprocessed the immunoSEQ multiplex PCR reads with MiXCR, giving one entry per CDR3 protein. The sample comprises around 230,000 distinct CDR3 sequences, 90% to 97% of which are singletons, and about 0.094% rests with the top ten. Sample: CD4+ T cells from PBMCs. The receptor set was obtained from a human donor with Susac syndrome.

This rearrangement joins TRBV20-1 to TRBJ2-7; D is unresolved. Trimming stripped 5 bases from V and 2 bases from J, with 10 bases between. Germline CDR1 is DFQATT and CDR2 is SNEGSKA (reference sequence). The CDR3 sequence is 12 residues long. The CDR3 loop is CSAQSLPYEQYF. For the CDR3, the DNA is TGCAGTGCTCAGTCCCTTCCCTACGAGCAGTACTTC.

The genes are TRBV20-1 and TRBJ1-5, with D uncertain. The CDR3 length is 15 residues. Germline V gene sequence: CDR1 DFQATT, CDR2 SNEGSKA (reference sequence). V lost 0 bases, J lost 4 bases, and 13 bases lay in between. CDR3 sequence reads: CSARDAAAGNQPQHF. The CDR3 nucleotides are TGCAGTGCTAGAGATGCAGCGGCGGGGAATCAGCCCCAGCATTTT.

This rearrangement joins TRBV3-1 to TRBJ2-5; no definite D call. CDR1 and CDR2 from the germline V gene are LGHDT and YNNKEL (reference sequence). Trimming took 1 base from V and 4 from J, leaving 13 bases between them. The CDR3 is 15 residues long. CDR3 DNA sequence: TGTGCCAGCAGCCAAGTTTTACTCGGCCGAGAGACCCAGTACTTC. As protein: CASSQVLLGRETQYF.

CDR3 in amino acids: CASSQVKRPDILEQYF. For the CDR3, the DNA is TGTGCCAGCAGCCAAGTAAAGCGACCCGACATTTTGGAGCAGTACTTC. The chain joins TRBV14 to TRBJ2-7; D ambiguous. V was pared by 1 base and J by 7 bases, with 20 bases between. Germline V CDR1 and CDR2: SGHDN, FVKESK. The length of the CDR3 is 16 residues.

V and J are TRBV25-1 and TRBJ2-7, with D possibly being TRBD1 or TRBD2 (5 bases each). The CDR3 is 14 residues long. The V and J ends lost 6 bases and 3 bases respectively, with 15 bases between them. Looked up from germline, CDR1 is MGHDK and CDR2 is SYGVNS. The CDR3 here is CASSISGTVYEQYF. The DNA for the CDR3 is TGTGCCAGCAGCATCTCCGGGACCGTCTACGAGCAGTACTTC.

The rearrangement uses TRBV9 and TRBJ1-2; D is uncertain. This CDR3 comprises 16 residues. The germline CDR1 and CDR2 sequences are SGDLS and YYNGEE. The germline V and J ends were trimmed by 3 bases and 1 base, with 16 bases remaining between them. CDR3 sequence (DNA): TGTGCCAGCAGCGGCCTCCTGGGCACAGTTAACTATGGCTACACCTTC. Translated, it gives CASSGLLGTVNYGYTF.